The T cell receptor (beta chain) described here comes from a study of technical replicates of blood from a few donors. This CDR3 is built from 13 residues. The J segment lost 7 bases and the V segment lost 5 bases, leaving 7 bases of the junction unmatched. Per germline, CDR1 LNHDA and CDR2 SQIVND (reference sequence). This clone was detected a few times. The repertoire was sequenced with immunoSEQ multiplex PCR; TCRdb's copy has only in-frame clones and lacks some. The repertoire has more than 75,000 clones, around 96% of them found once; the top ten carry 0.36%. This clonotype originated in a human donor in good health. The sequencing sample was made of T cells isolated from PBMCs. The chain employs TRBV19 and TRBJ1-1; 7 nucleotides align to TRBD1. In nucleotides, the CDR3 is TGTGCCAGTAGTTGGGACAGCACCCTTGAAGCTTTCTTT. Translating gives CASSWDSTLEAFF.